One sample yielded the 12 T cell receptor beta chains listed below, sequenced in a study of STAT5B mutations in CD4+ large granular lymphocyte leukemia. Method: immunoSEQ multiplex PCR; TCRdb's copy keeps in-frame clones and lacks some. The sample lists around 37,000 clones; more than 60% were seen once. Sequenced sample: CD4+ T cells from blood buffy coats. The source is a human donor in good health.

The chain has TRBV19 and TRBJ1-6; perhaps TRBD1 as D (6 bases). This CDR3 contains 15 residues. Trimming pared 5 bases from V and 6 bases from J, leaving 14 bases between. Per germline, CDR1 LNHDA and CDR2 SQIVND (reference sequence). CDR3 DNA sequence: TGTGCCAGTAGTGAAACAGGGTATAGTAATTCACCCCTCCACTTT. This codes for CASSETGYSNSPLHF.

To note about this clone: Germline is not matched at one junction end, which may reflect a read error. The CDR3, as DNA: TGTGCTAGCAGCTTAGAGGGAGTAGGGACCGGGGAGCTGTTTTTT. Its protein product is CASSLEGVGTGELFF. V gene TRBV7-7 combines with J gene TRBJ2-2; a weak D match, TRBD2 (5 bases). The CDR3 has 15 amino acids. CDR1 SSHAT and CDR2 FNYEAQ come from the germline V gene (reference sequence).

The chain joins TRBV18 to TRBJ2-2, with D possibly being TRBD2 (6 bases). The length of the CDR3 is 15 residues. Looked up from germline, CDR1 is KGHSH and CDR2 is LQKENI. The V and J ends lost 4 bases and 0 bases respectively, with 9 bases between them. DNA of the CDR3: TGTGCCAGCTCACGGGACTTTTCGAACACCGGGGAGCTGTTTTTT. As protein: CASSRDFSNTGELFF.

The V and J genes are TRBV7-8 and TRBJ1-1; 9 bases align to TRBD1. Germline CDR1 is SGHVS and CDR2 is FQNEAQ. The CDR3 spans 17 residues. V lost 2 bases, J lost 7 bases, and 14 bases stayed unmatched. CDR3 loop: CASSLITAGTGSSEAFF. The DNA for the CDR3 is TGTGCCAGCAGCTTAATAACCGCCGGGACAGGGAGTAGTGAAGCTTTCTTT.

The genes are TRBV5-1 and TRBJ1-5; possibly TRBD1 for D (5 bases). Trimming stripped 4 bases from V and 6 bases from J, with 17 bases between. This CDR3 is 15 amino acids long. Germline lookup yields CDR1 SGHRS and CDR2 YFSETQ. The CDR3 DNA reads as TGCGCCAGCAGCCCCGGACACCCTGGAGGTCAGCCCCAGCATTTT. Translating it yields CASSPGHPGGQPQHF.

The chain carries TRBV15 and TRBJ1-1; TRBD1 aligns across 9 bases. The germline V gene encodes CDR1 LNHNV and CDR2 YYDKDF (reference sequence). The V gene end was trimmed by 2 bases and the J gene end by 0 bases; junction bases not matched to a gene: 13. The CDR3 loop spans 19 amino acids. CDR3 loop: CATSRPQEGQGGMNTEAFF. The CDR3 region has the DNA TGTGCCACCAGCAGACCGCAAGAGGGACAGGGTGGGATGAACACTGAAGCTTTCTTT.

This sequence joins TRBV4-3 and TRBJ2-7, with D perhaps TRBD1 (5 bases). V was pared by 4 bases and J by 6 bases, with 13 bases between. The CDR3 length is 13 residues. In germline, CDR1 is LGHNA, CDR2 YSLEER. CDR3 loop: CASSRETGAEQYF. The CDR3 DNA is TGCGCCAGCAGCCGAGAGACTGGGGCCGAGCAGTACTTC.

The V and J genes are TRBV10-3 and TRBJ2-5; D call uncertain. Germline V gene data show CDR1 as ENHRY and CDR2 as SYGVKD. V was trimmed by 4 bases and J by 2 bases, leaving 11 bases between them. The CDR3 contains 14 residues. The CDR3 sequence: CAISVEPMQETQYF. The CDR3 DNA reads as TGTGCCATCAGTGTGGAACCGATGCAAGAGACCCAGTACTTC.

The chain is built from TRBV6-5 and TRBJ1-4; D might be TRBD1 (5 bases). Deletions cut 4 bases from V and 7 bases from J, with 16 bases between. The CDR3 length is 15 residues. In germline, CDR1 is MNHEY, CDR2 SVGAGI. The CDR3 loop is CASSLPGLRSEKLFF. The CDR3 bases are TGTGCCAGCAGTTTACCGGGACTTAGAAGTGAAAAACTGTTTTTT.

A single count supports this clone. The genes are TRBV7-2 and TRBJ2-3; 9 positions agree with TRBD1. With V trimmed by 5 bases and J by 7 bases, 7 bases remained unmatched. The CDR3 contains 14 residues. CDR1 is SGHTA, CDR2 FQGNSA, per germline. This CDR3 reads CASSHRDRANTQYF. The CDR3 nucleotides are TGTGCCAGCAGCCACCGGGACAGGGCCAATACGCAGTATTTT.

The J gene is TRBJ1-2, the V gene TRBV5-1; TRBD1 is a possible D gene (5 bases). Germline V gene lookup returns CDR1 SGHRS and CDR2 YFSETQ. The germline V and J ends were trimmed by 4 bases and 6 bases, with 10 bases remaining between them. CDR3 length equals 12 residues. The CDR3 region has the DNA TGCGCCAGCAGCGCAGGGTCCGATGGCTACACCTTC. Amino acids: CASSAGSDGYTF.

This clone was counted only a few times. The chain joins TRBV6-8 to TRBJ1-5, with a possible D match to TRBD1 (5 bases). The germline V and J ends were trimmed by 5 bases and 6 bases, with 11 bases remaining between them. The CDR3 is made up of 13 amino acids. Germline CDR1 is MNHGY and CDR2 is SAAAGT. The CDR3 loop is CASSRGGGQPQHF. CDR3 DNA sequence: TGTGCCAGCAGTCGTGGGGGGGGTCAGCCCCAGCATTTT.